What follows are 16 T cell receptor beta chains derived from one specimen sequenced in a study of T-cell reconstitution after alpha-beta-depleted transplantation in children. The library targeted TCRbeta and was prepared with unique molecular identifiers. TCRdb independently ran MiXCR on the PCR reads; one entry per CDR3 protein. Here the sample spans about 980,000 distinct CDR3 sequences, roughly 29% being singletons. Sequenced here: PBMCs, mostly from graft donor cells, sampled 360 days after TCRalphabeta/CD19-depleted stem cell transplant. The receptors derive from a boy under two years old who had a stem cell transplant for SCID, so the T cells may come from the graft donor.

V and J are TRBV20-1 and TRBJ2-5; D is possibly TRBD1 or TRBD2 (5 bases each). CDR3 length: 14 amino acids. CDR1 DFQATT and CDR2 SNEGSKA come from the germline V gene (reference sequence). Trimming took off 6 bases at V and 0 bases at J, with 14 bases between the two ends. CDR3 bases: TGCAGTGCGAAAAGGGGACGGTACCAAGAGACCCAGTACTTC. Translation gives CSAKRGRYQETQYF.

V gene TRBV12-3 or TRBV12-4 combines with J gene TRBJ2-6; the D is unclear. The CDR3 runs to 14 residues. The germline V and J ends were trimmed by 6 bases and 0 bases, with 6 bases remaining between them. The CDR3 here is CASSETSGANVLTF. The CDR3 DNA reads as TGTGCCAGCAGCGAAACCTCTGGGGCCAACGTCCTGACTTTC.

This clonotype was counted a few times. The chain recombines TRBV5-1 with TRBJ1-4; D gene ambiguous. This CDR3 has 16 residues. Trimming stripped 1 base from V and 1 base from J, with 11 bases between. The V gene's germline CDR1 is SGHRS and CDR2 YFSETQ. CDR3 bases: TGCGCCAGCAGCTTGCGGCCAGGAGTAACTAATGAAAAACTGTTTTTT. Translation: CASSLRPGVTNEKLFF.

This clonotype has a handful of counts. The chain links TRBV12-3 or TRBV12-4 to TRBJ2-2; 8 bases line up with TRBD2. V gave up 7 bases and J gave up 9 bases; unmatched junction bases: 13. The CDR3 is made up of 15 amino acids. The CDR3 DNA sequence: TGTGCCAGCACCTCGGGGGGGTTGATTCGCTGGGAGCTGTTTTTT. Translated: CASTSGGLIRWELFF.

The chain combines TRBV25-1 with TRBJ1-5; 7 nucleotides agree with TRBD1. Germline assignment: CDR1 MGHDK and CDR2 SYGVNS. The J segment lost 7 bases and the V segment lost 6 bases, leaving 3 bases of the junction unmatched. The CDR3 extends over 12 amino acids. CDR3 nucleotides: TGTGCCAGCAGGACAGGGTCACAGCCCCAGCATTTT. It codes for CASRTGSQPQHF. Full variable domain (rest looked up from reference TRBV25-1 and TRBJ1-5): EADIYQTPRYLVIGTGKKITLECSQTMGHDKMYWYQQDPGMELHLIHYSYGVNSTEKGDLSSESTVSRIRTEHFPLTLESARPSHTSQYLCASRTGSQPQHFGDGTRLSIL.

This clonotype was counted only a few times. A read error may account for a junction end that differs from germline. The rearrangement uses TRBV15 and TRBJ2-5; no firm D call. The CDR3 length is 13 residues. The germline gives CDR1 LNHNV, CDR2 YYDKDF (reference sequence). Here the CDR3 DNA reads TGTGCCACCAGCAGAGATCTTGAGGCCCCCCTCGGATTC. Protein sequence: CATSRDLEAPLGF.

This clonotype was detected ten times or more. The chain joins TRBV6-5 to TRBJ2-7, with D perhaps matching TRBD2 (5 bases). V lost 1 base to trimming and J lost 3 bases, with 10 bases between them. Germline CDR1 and CDR2: MNHEY and SVGAGI. The CDR3 extends over 14 amino acids. CDR3 in amino acids: CASSYFPGSYEQYF. Here the CDR3 DNA reads TGTGCCAGCAGTTACTTCCCTGGGAGCTACGAGCAGTACTTC.

This clonotype was observed a few times. The chain carries TRBV4-1 and TRBJ2-3; 9 nucleotides line up with TRBD2. CDR1 is MGHRA and CDR2 is YSYEKL in the germline V gene. J gave up 2 bases and V 1 base, and 7 bases lay outside the gene matches. The CDR3 extends over 17 amino acids. CDR3 protein: CASSQGFLAGDTDTQYF. The CDR3 DNA follows: TGCGCCAGCAGCCAAGGATTTTTAGCGGGGGACACAGATACGCAGTATTTT.

As to this clonotype: Its ends do not fully match the called genes, so a read error is possible. The chain links TRBV5-1 to TRBJ2-5, with D possibly being TRBD2 (6 bases). The CDR3 totals 16 residues. Germline assignment: CDR1 SGHRS and CDR2 YFSETQ. The chain's CDR3 is CASSRGNLLEGENQYF. The CDR3 DNA follows: TGCGCCAGCTCACGGGGGAATTTGCTAGAGGGAGAGAACCAGTACTTC.

A few counts support this clonotype. The chain carries TRBV5-1 and TRBJ2-3; TRBD2 might be the D (5 bases). Germline assignment: CDR1 SGHRS and CDR2 YFSETQ. CDR3 length: 14 residues. V gave up 0 bases and J gave up 6 bases, with 11 bases separating them. For the CDR3, the DNA is TGCGCCAGCAGCTTGGATACTAGTGTGGATACGCAGTATTTT. This sequence encodes CASSLDTSVDTQYF.

The chain combines TRBV20-1 with TRBJ2-1, with 12 nucleotides matching TRBD2. The CDR3 is made up of 13 amino acids. The germline V gene encodes CDR1 DFQATT and CDR2 SNEGSKA (reference sequence). J lost 7 bases, V lost 2 bases, and 0 bases had no gene match. CDR3 sequence (DNA): TGCAGTGCTAGAACTAGCGGGGGGAATGAGCAGTTCTTC. It yields the protein CSARTSGGNEQFF.

The chain is built from TRBV20-1 and TRBJ2-3; D gene unclear. V lost 5 bases to trimming and J lost 1 base, with 10 bases between them. CDR3 length: 13 amino acids. CDR1 is DFQATT and CDR2 is SNEGSKA in the germline V gene (reference sequence). The CDR3 region has the DNA TGCAGTGCTCCCAGCAGTGGCACAGATACGCAGTATTTT. Protein sequence: CSAPSSGTDTQYF.

This clonotype was observed a few times. The chain couples TRBV5-1 to TRBJ2-1; 9 bases are a match to TRBD2. This CDR3 is built from 14 residues. Germline V gene lookup returns CDR1 SGHRS and CDR2 YFSETQ. V shed 0 bases, J shed 9 bases, and the junction held 4 bases outside the gene matches. This chain's CDR3 is CASSLVLAGTEQFF. DNA for the CDR3: TGCGCCAGCAGCTTGGTCCTAGCGGGGACTGAGCAGTTCTTC.

The chain uses TRBV6-5 and TRBJ2-7; perhaps D is TRBD1 or TRBD2 (5 bases each). CDR3 length: 16 amino acids. Trimming removed 1 base from V and 3 bases from J, with 16 bases in between. Looked up from germline, CDR1 is MNHEY and CDR2 is SVGAGI. The CDR3 loop reads CASSYWDGLPNYEQYF. CDR3 nucleotide sequence: TGTGCCAGCAGTTACTGGGACGGACTGCCGAACTACGAGCAGTACTTC.

This clonotype was seen a few times. The chain combines TRBV6-1 with TRBJ2-7, with a weak D call TRBD1 (8 bases). Trimming removed 5 bases from V and 3 bases from J, with 17 bases in between. CDR3 length: 15 residues. CDR1 and CDR2 from the germline V gene are MNHNS and SASEGT. The CDR3: CASSINRGGIYEQYF. CDR3 nucleotide sequence: TGTGCCAGCAGTATAAACAGGGGGGGAATCTACGAGCAGTACTTC.

This clonotype was seen a handful of times. CDR3 protein: CASIGPEETQYF. In nucleotides, the CDR3 is TGCGCCAGCATCGGGCCCGAAGAGACCCAGTACTTC. V is TRBV5-1 and J is TRBJ2-5; no clear D gene. Trimming left V 6 bases short and J 3 bases short, with 9 bases between. This CDR3 has 12 amino acids. In germline, CDR1 is SGHRS, CDR2 YFSETQ.